The sequence of this TCR beta chain was determined in a study of brain T cells in children with intractable seizures. Only in-frame clones appear in the TCRdb table, and some are missing; sequencing was by immunoSEQ multiplex PCR. The data hold 340,000 or so clones, with 93% observed a single time. Time point in this sample: blood from clinic visit 5 months post-surgery; TSC patient then seizure free. Only cases whose brain tissue showed the highest T cell transcript signatures were sequenced. Patients received at least one anti-epileptic drug before surgery. General study findings and limits: HCMV serostatus was not known, and viral specificity came from CDR3 similarity only. Pre- and post-surgery blood differed in depth, so pre-surgery absences may be undersampling.

The CDR3 loop spans 15 amino acids. From germline, CDR1 is SGHTA and CDR2 FQGNSA. Between the trimmed V and J ends, which lost 3 bases and 3 bases, there was a span of 11 bases. As for this clone: The antigen remains unidentified.

The starting material was peripheral blood, obtained roughly 5 months after surgery. The gene calls are TRBV7-2 and TRBJ2-2, with a tentative D call TRBD2 (5 bases). The TCR was taken from a boy under two years old with tuberous sclerosis and intractable seizures. CDR3 nucleotide sequence: TGTGCCAGCAGCTTCTCGGACTCCTACACCGGGGAGCTGTTTTTT. This translates into CASSFSDSYTGELFF.